This is a list of T cell receptor beta chains from one sample in a study of cytomegalovirus exposure and HLA in healthy donors. Sequencing was performed with immunoSEQ multiplex PCR; in TCRdb, only in-frame clones are kept and a portion is missing. The sample carries 150,000 to 200,000 clones, around 80% recorded once. Input material: PBMCs. These receptors all stem from a woman aged 25 to 45 in good health and CMV-seropositive. CDR3s leave out the opening cysteine and the closing phenylalanine or tryptophan. The D gene is left open where the match is weak. Clone size is stated in some rows and not others, as once, few, many or a class when expanded.

TRBJ2-6 | TRBV5-4 | - | - | ASSNRLRRGANVLT
TRBJ2-4 | TRBV30 | - | once | AWNGAKNIQY
TRBJ2-7 | TRBV19 | - | - | ASSYRRLGYEQY
TRBJ2-6 | TRBV12-5 | TRBD1 | - | ASGSYRGPGANVLT
TRBJ1-4 | TRBV19 | TRBD1 | - | ASSMGQDFRGEKLF
TRBJ2-5 | TRBV18 | - | - | ASSREKETQY
TRBJ1-1 | TRBV11-2 | TRBD1 | few | ASSSPERDRVSEAF
TRBJ2-7 | TRBV10-3 | - | - | AISEEGGETEQY
TRBJ2-5 | TRBV11-3 | - | once | ASSLNKAGRETQY
TRBJ1-1 | TRBV2 | - | - | ASSHTENTEAF
TRBJ2-7 | TRBV10-2 | TRBD2 | - | ASKSGNYEQY
TRBJ1-2 | TRBV5-4 | TRBD1 | - | ASSLRGQPNYGYT
TRBJ2-7 | TRBV6-9 | - | few | ASSYRLRQLYEQY
TRBJ1-2 | TRBV19 | - | - | ASSIVRGDFNYGYT
TRBJ2-3 | TRBV6-1 | TRBD1 | - | ASSESAGTGSDTQY
TRBJ1-6 | TRBV27 | - | - | ASSGPLNSPLH
TRBJ2-1 | TRBV11-3 | TRBD1 | once | ASSEWDSLFSYNEQF
TRBJ2-7 | TRBV7-8 | - | few | ASSLPGVEQY
TRBJ1-2 | TRBV20-1 | TRBD1 | - | SATGTGPEE
TRBJ2-3 | TRBV7-8 | TRBD2 | - | ASSPGLAGGLSTDTQY
TRBJ2-1 | TRBV11-3 | - | - | ASSGRLGNEQF
TRBJ2-3 | TRBV4-1 | TRBD2 | - | ASSQDPLAGPTDTQY
TRBJ2-2 | TRBV11-2 | TRBD2 | - | ASSSRVAGAGELF
TRBJ1-1 | TRBV5-1 | TRBD1 | - | ASSFPGQGRVYTEAF
TRBJ1-1 | TRBV4-2 | TRBD1 | - | ASSQEQGLNTEAF
TRBJ2-7 | TRBV5-1 | TRBD1 | - | ASSLAIGTGEISYEQY
TRBJ1-5 | TRBV11-3 | - | - | ASSRKRSGHQPQH
TRBJ1-2 | TRBV5-8 | - | - | ASSFQNSYGYT
TRBJ2-7 | TRBV9 | - | - | ASSEGLTYEQY
TRBJ1-1 | TRBV5-1 | - | - | ASSLGAPSNTEAF
TRBJ2-1 | TRBV6-1 | - | - | ASSEALGAGFFEQF
TRBJ2-7 | TRBV18 | - | - | ASSPSRGGGSYEQY
TRBJ2-2 | TRBV30 | - | - | AWKGFLQGKIPNTGELF
TRBJ2-2 | TRBV14 | TRBD1 | - | ASSQGGGEGGELF
TRBJ2-5 | TRBV11-2 | TRBD2 | - | ASSLGGGETQY
TRBJ2-2 | TRBV6-6 | TRBD2 | - | ASRGGSKPGELF
TRBJ1-2 | TRBV19 | TRBD1 | - | ASSIWQGADYGYT
TRBJ1-1 | TRBV5-1 | - | few | ASSLDRAMNTEAF
TRBJ2-1 | TRBV7-6 | TRBD2 | - | ASSARRTSGPYNEQF
TRBJ2-3 | TRBV5-4 | TRBD1 | few | ASRGGGLSTDTQY
TRBJ1-1 | TRBV29-1 | TRBD1 | - | SVEGGTGANTEAF
TRBJ2-5 | TRBV19 | TRBD2 | - | ASSSGAGQETQY
TRBJ1-2 | TRBV25-1 | - | - | ASSAPPGRFYGYT
TRBJ2-3 | TRBV7-6 | TRBD1 | once | ASSSRDRGRPFSLADTQY
TRBJ1-1 | TRBV6-5 | - | - | ASSYTSAVGSTEAF
TRBJ2-3 | TRBV7-2 | TRBD1 | - | ASSHLYGTGITDTQY
TRBJ1-2 | TRBV10-3 | - | - | AISVGRGDGYT
TRBJ2-7 | TRBV30 | TRBD1 | - | AWSEGYRGQNEQY
TRBJ2-1 | TRBV9 | - | - | ASSVGGLAADEQF
TRBJ2-4 | TRBV7-2 | - | - | ASSPSVENIQY
TRBJ1-5 | TRBV7-6 | - | - | ASSLGDIGNQPQH
TRBJ2-7 | TRBV6-6 | - | - | ASSYGLSNEQY
TRBJ1-1 | TRBV9 | - | - | ASSLGLAGTEAF
TRBJ2-1 | TRBV2 | - | - | ASRDSIQWEQF